This T cell receptor (beta chain) was retrieved from a study of cytomegalovirus exposure and HLA in healthy donors. Study summary: In an earlier analysis, around 120 million unique TCR beta sequences were found from approximately 170 million T cells. Study results and caveats: Researchers reported from a later analysis that most CMV-associated TCR beta chains appeared HLA-restricted.

60 Vbeta and 13 Jbeta primers were used in PCR. The protocol was immunoSEQ multiplex PCR, while the TCRdb copy is restricted to in-frame clones and leaves out a portion. The sample includes about 160,000 clones, roughly 80% of them seen just once. Each of the donors was a healthy bone marrow donor. This CDR3 has 15 residues. Germline CDR1 reads MDHEN; CDR2 reads SYDVKM. V was clipped by 6 bases and J by 2 bases, with 15 bases between them. Points on this clone: Its antigen is as yet unknown.

This receptor was obtained from a man between 18 and 29 years old in good health and CMV-seronegative. The chain combines TRBV28 with TRBJ2-3; possibly TRBD1 for D (6 bases). Sequenced input: PBMCs. The DNA of the CDR3 is TGTGCCAGCAGCCCCCCGGACAGAAACACAGATACGCAGTATTTT. It codes for CASSPPDRNTDTQYF.